Only a few counts were recorded for the clone carrying this TCR beta chain. These data are taken from a study of blood T cell repertoires in COVID-19. The CDR3 length is 13 residues. The trim removed 8 bases at V and 6 bases at J, leaving 7 bases unmatched. Germline CDR1 LNHDA, CDR2 SQIVND (reference sequence). Generated by immunoSEQ multiplex PCR, the TCRdb table keeps only in-frame clones and is missing some. The data contain tens of thousands of clones, around nine tenths of them singletons. This receptor was obtained from a human donor in a cohort sampled during active COVID-19. The chain has TRBV19 and TRBJ1-5, with TRBD1 identical over 7 bases. The sequenced sample was peripheral blood. CDR3 loop: CASATGDGQPQHF. The DNA for the CDR3 is TGTGCCAGTGCAACAGGGGACGGTCAGCCCCAGCATTTT.